This T cell receptor beta chain was sequenced for a study of blood T cell repertoires in COVID-19. Study-wide context: Acute and convalescent COVID-19 specimens originated in the United States, Italy and Spain. Nucleic acid was either cDNA or gDNA, and it came from T cells, B-cell-depleted T cells, or PBMCs.

Some clones are missing from TCRdb's copy, which holds only in-frame ones; the method was immunoSEQ multiplex PCR. Of about 230,000 clones listed, roughly 83% are singletons. V lost 6 bases and J lost 2, with 11 bases in between. The CDR3 length is 14 residues. Per the germline V gene, CDR1 is MGHRA and CDR2 is YSYEKL. Material: peripheral blood. The TCR comes from a woman between 65 and 79 years old with active or convalescent COVID-19. The chain is built from TRBV4-1 and TRBJ1-5, with D unclear. The CDR3 is CASSLRVGNQPQHF. CDR3 in DNA: TGCGCCAGCAGTCTTCGGGTTGGCAATCAGCCCCAGCATTTT.